Listed below are T cell receptor beta chains from one sample, sequenced in a study of T cell changes during pregnancy in multiple sclerosis. Produced via immunoSEQ multiplex PCR; TCRdb's table is partial and in-frame only. This table holds 40,000 to 55,000 clones, 85% to 95% found once. This specimen consisted of CD8+ T cells from peripheral blood mononuclear cells, obtained in the second trimester of pregnancy. Receptor source: a female donor with multiple sclerosis, enrolled in a pregnancy study. CDR3s include the opening cysteine and the closing phenylalanine or tryptophan. Fields, in order: CDR3 protein, CDR3 DNA, clone size, V gene, D gene, J gene. The D gene is left open where the match is weak. Clone sizes are given selectively: once, few, many, or a class where the clone is expanded.

CASSSSGGYNEQFF | TGTGCCAGCAGCTCCAGCGGGGGGTACAATGAGCAGTTCTTC | NA | TRBV9 | TRBD2 | TRBJ2-1
CASSWTGSDTQYF | TGTGCCAGCAGTTGGACAGGTTCAGATACGCAGTATTTT | NA | TRBV5-6 | TRBD1 | TRBJ2-3
CATQEADTQYF | TGTGCCACCCAAGAGGCAGATACGCAGTATTTT | NA | TRBV7-3 | NA | TRBJ2-3
CASSETGGHNEQFF | TGTGCCAGCAGTGAAACTGGCGGCCACAATGAGCAGTTCTTC | NA | TRBV6-4 | NA | TRBJ2-1
CATSRGVGAGDNEQFF | TGTGCCACCAGCAGAGGGGTGGGGGCAGGGGATAATGAGCAGTTCTTC | NA | TRBV15 | NA | TRBJ2-1
CATSSYQGNEQFF | TGTGCCACCAGCAGTTACCAGGGAAATGAGCAGTTCTTC | NA | TRBV15 | NA | TRBJ2-1
CASSQDFSGGYGYTF | TGCGCCAGCAGCCAGGATTTTTCGGGGGGGTATGGCTACACCTTC | NA | TRBV4-3 | NA | TRBJ1-2
CASRRDRGDNQPQHF | TGTGCCAGCCGGAGGGACAGGGGGGACAATCAGCCCCAGCATTTT | few | TRBV6-1 | TRBD1 | TRBJ1-5
CASSPGGPGTQYF | TGTGCCAGCAGCCCGGGGGGGCCGGGGACCCAGTACTTC | NA | TRBV9 | TRBD2 | TRBJ2-5
CASSGGTSGSTDTQYF | TGTGCCAGCAGCGGGGGGACTAGCGGATCCACAGATACGCAGTATTTT | NA | TRBV7-3 | TRBD2 | TRBJ2-3
CASSEYSLTDTQYF | TGTGCCAGCAGTGAATATTCCCTCACAGATACGCAGTATTTT | NA | TRBV25-1 | NA | TRBJ2-3
CASSVVTGGNGYTF | TGTGCCAGCAGTGTAGTAACAGGGGGCAATGGCTACACCTTC | NA | TRBV6-1 | TRBD1 | TRBJ1-2
CASSKDGFRTDTQYF | TGTGCCAGCTCCAAAGACGGGTTCCGCACAGATACGCAGTATTTT | NA | TRBV11-2 | NA | TRBJ2-3
CASSPPRSTGGELFF | TGTGCCAGCTCACCACCGAGGTCAACGGGCGGGGAGCTGTTTTTT | NA | TRBV18 | NA | TRBJ2-2
CASSPGTGALGYTF | TGCGCCAGCAGCCCAGGGACAGGGGCGTTAGGCTACACCTTC | NA | TRBV4-1 | TRBD1 | TRBJ1-2